The entry that follows covers one TCR beta chain sequence. These data come from a study of blood T cell repertoires in COVID-19. The germline gives CDR1 LGHDT, CDR2 YNNKEL (reference sequence). Trimming left V 4 bases short and J 0 bases short, with 15 bases between. The CDR3 loop spans 16 amino acids. Method: immunoSEQ multiplex PCR; TCRdb's copy keeps in-frame clones and lacks some. The sample holds around 150,000 clones; about 87% are singletons and the top ten take approximately 2.5%. This chain joins TRBV3-1 (or the pseudogene TRBV3-2) and TRBJ1-1; possible D gene TRBD1, 6 bases. Sequencing input: peripheral blood. The sequence was obtained from a human donor with COVID-19, enrolled during active disease. The donor label of this sample is uncertain. The CDR3 loop is CASSREAGAVNTEAFF. The CDR3, as DNA: TGTGCCAGCAGCCGCGAGGCGGGGGCGGTGAACACTGAAGCTTTCTTT.